This TCR beta chain comes out of a study of shared clonotypes between healthy human individuals. The V end lost 2 bases, the J end lost 1 base, and 9 bases lay between the germline ends. This CDR3 spans 14 amino acids. Germline assignment: CDR1 SGHNT and CDR2 YYREEE (reference sequence). Method: immunoSEQ multiplex PCR; TCRdb's copy keeps in-frame clones and lacks some. The sample yields more than 2,000,000 clones, 85% to 95% seen once. The specimen sequenced was naive CD4+ T cells from PBMCs. Noted subset: CD45RA+ positively selected. The receptor was derived from a man younger than 30 in good health. Some clones in this sample may be carry-over from other donors' samples. V is TRBV5-4 and J is TRBJ1-1; D is perhaps TRBD1 (6 bases). The CDR3 sequence is CASSFRDTNTEAFF. CDR3 DNA sequence: TGTGCCAGCAGCTTCCGGGACACGAACACTGAAGCTTTCTTT.